This T cell receptor beta chain emerged from a study of blood T cells in healthy people across ages. General study results and limits: Unsorted PBMC input precluded a conclusive naive versus antigen-experienced comparison.

Every donor provided 7.5 to 10 milliliters of peripheral blood. Comment on this clonotype: The antigen remains unidentified.

Germline V lookup: CDR1 SGDLS, CDR2 YYNGEE. Trimming removed 2 bases from V and 3 bases from J, with 13 bases in between. CDR3 length: 15 amino acids. Primed by a sample-barcoded 5' primer and a J-beta primer mix, a second PCR proceeded for roughly 6 to 12 cycles. TCRdb reprocessed the 5' RACE reads with MiXCR, giving one entry per CDR3 protein. Of around 500,000 distinct CDR3 sequences in the sample, roughly 48% were seen once. Specimen: blood. This clonotype was obtained from a man of 80 years or more in good health. This chain uses TRBV9 with TRBJ2-3; D ambiguous. CDR3 sequence (DNA): TGTGCCAGCAGCGTGACACCTAGTATAACAGATACGCAGTATTTT. Residues: CASSVTPSITDTQYF.